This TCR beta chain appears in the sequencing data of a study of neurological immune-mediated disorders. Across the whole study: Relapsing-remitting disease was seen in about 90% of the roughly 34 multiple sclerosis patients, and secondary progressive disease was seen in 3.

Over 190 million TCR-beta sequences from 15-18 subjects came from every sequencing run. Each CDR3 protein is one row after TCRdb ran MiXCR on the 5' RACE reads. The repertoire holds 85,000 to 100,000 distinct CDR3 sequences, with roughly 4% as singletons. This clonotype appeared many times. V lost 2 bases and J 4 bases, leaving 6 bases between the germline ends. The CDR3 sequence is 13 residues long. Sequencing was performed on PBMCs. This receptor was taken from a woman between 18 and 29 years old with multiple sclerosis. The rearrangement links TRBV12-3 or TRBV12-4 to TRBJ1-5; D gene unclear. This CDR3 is CASSLHKNQPQHF. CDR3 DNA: TGTGCCAGCAGTTTACACAAGAATCAGCCCCAGCATTTT.